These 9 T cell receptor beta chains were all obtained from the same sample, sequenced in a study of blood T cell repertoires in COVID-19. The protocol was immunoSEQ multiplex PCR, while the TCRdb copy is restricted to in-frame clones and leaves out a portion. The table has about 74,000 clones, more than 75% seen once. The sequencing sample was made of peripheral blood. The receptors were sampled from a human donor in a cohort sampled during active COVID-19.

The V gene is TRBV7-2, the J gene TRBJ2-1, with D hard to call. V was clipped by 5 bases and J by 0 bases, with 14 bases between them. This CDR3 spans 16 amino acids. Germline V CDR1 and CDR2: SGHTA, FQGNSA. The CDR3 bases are TGTGCCAGCAGCCTTTCCGGGTCTAGCTCCTACAATGAGCAGTTCTTC. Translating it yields CASSLSGSSSYNEQFF.

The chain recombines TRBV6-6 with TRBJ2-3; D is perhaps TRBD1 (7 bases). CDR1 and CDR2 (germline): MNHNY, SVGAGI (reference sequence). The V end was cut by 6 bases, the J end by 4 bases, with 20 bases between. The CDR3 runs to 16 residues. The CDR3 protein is CASSPLDRRGADTQYF. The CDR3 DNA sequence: TGTGCCAGCAGCCCACTGGACAGGCGGGGAGCAGATACGCAGTATTTT.

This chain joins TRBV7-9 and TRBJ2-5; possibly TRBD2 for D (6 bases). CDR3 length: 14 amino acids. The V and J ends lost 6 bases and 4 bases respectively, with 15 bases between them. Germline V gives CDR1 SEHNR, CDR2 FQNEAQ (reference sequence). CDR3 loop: CASRRQQGGETQYF. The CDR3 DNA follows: TGTGCCAGCAGGCGACAGCAGGGAGGAGAGACCCAGTACTTC.

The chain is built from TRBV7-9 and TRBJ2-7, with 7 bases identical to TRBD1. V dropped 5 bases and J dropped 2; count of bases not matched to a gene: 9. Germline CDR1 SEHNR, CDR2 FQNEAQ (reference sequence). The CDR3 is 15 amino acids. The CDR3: CASSPDRAGAYEQYF. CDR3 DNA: TGTGCCAGCAGCCCCGACAGGGCAGGAGCCTACGAGCAGTACTTC.

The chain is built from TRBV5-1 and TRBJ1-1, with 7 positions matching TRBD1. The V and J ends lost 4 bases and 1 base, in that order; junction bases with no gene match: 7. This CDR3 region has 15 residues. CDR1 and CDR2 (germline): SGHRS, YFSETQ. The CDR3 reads CASSPAGQSNTEAFF. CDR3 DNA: TGCGCCAGCAGCCCTGCGGGACAGTCGAACACTGAAGCTTTCTTT.

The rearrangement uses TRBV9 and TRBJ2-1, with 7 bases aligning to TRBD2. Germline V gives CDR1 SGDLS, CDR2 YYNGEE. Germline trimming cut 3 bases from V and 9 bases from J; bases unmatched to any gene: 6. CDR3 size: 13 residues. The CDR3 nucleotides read TGTGCCAGCAGCGGAGGACTAGATCTTGAGCAGTTCTTC. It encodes CASSGGLDLEQFF.

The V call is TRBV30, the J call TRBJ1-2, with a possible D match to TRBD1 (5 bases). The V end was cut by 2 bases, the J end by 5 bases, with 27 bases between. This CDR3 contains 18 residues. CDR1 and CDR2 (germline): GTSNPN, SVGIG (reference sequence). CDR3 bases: TGTGCCTGGAGTTCCCCCGCCAGACCAGGTTCCGGGGGGTATGGCTACACCTTC. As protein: CAWSSPARPGSGGYGYTF.

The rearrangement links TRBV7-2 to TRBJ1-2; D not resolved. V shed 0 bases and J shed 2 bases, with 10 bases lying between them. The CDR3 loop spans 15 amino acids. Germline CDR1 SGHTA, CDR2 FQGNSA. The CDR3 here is CASSLASRGNYGYTF. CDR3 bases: TGTGCCAGCAGCTTAGCGTCTCGGGGAAACTATGGCTACACCTTC. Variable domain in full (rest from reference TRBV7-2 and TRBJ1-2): GAGVSQSPSNKVTEKGKDVELRCDPISGHTALYWYRQSLGQGLEFLIYFQGNSAPDKSGLPSDRFSAERTGGSVSTLTIQRTQQEDSAVYLCASSLASRGNYGYTFGSGTRLTVV.

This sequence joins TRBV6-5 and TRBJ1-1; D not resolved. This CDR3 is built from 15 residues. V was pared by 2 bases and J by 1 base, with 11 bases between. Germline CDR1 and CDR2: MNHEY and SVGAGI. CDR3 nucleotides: TGTGCCAGCAGTTACGGTAGGGAGAGGAACACTGAAGCTTTCTTT. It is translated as CASSYGRERNTEAFF.